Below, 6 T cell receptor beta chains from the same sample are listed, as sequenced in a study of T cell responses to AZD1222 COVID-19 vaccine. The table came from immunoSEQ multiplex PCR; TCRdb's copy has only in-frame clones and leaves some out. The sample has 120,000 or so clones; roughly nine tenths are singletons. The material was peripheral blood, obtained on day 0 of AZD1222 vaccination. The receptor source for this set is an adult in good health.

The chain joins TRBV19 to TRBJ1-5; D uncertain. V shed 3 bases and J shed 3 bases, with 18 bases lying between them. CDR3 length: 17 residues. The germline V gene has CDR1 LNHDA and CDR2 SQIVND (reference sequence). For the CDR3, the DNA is TGTGCCAGTAGTATCTACCATTCAAATCCGCCCAATCAGCCCCAGCATTTT. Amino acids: CASSIYHSNPPNQPQHF.

The CDR3 bases are TGTGCCAGCAGTGAAAGGGTAGGGCGGAACACTGAAGCTTTCTTT. Translation gives CASSERVGRNTEAFF. The chain combines TRBV6-1 with TRBJ1-1; the D is unclear. Germline V CDR1 and CDR2: MNHNS, SASEGT. This CDR3 has 15 residues. Trimming shortened V by 2 bases and J by 1 base, and 11 bases separated the two germline ends.

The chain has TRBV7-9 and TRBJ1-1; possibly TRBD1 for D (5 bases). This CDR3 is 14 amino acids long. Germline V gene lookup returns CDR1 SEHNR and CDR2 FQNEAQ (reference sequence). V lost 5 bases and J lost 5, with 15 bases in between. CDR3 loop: CASSQGSGRTEAFF. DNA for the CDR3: TGTGCCAGCAGCCAGGGATCCGGAAGAACTGAAGCTTTCTTT. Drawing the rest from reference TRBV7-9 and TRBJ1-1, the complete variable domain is DTGVSQNPRHKITKRGQNVTFRCDPISEHNRLYWYRQTLGQGPEFLTYFQNEAQLEKSRLLSDRFSAERPKGSFSTLEIQRTEQGDSAMYLCASSQGSGRTEAFFGQGTRLTVV.

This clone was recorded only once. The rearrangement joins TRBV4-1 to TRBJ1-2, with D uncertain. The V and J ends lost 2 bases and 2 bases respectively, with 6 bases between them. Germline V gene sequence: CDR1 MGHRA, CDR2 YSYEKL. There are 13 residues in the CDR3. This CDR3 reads CASSQRGNYGYTF. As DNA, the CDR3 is TGCGCCAGCAGCCAACGCGGGAACTATGGCTACACCTTC.

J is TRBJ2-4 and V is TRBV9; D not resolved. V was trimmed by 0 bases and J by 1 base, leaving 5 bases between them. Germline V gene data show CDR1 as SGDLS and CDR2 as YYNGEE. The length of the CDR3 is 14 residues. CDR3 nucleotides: TGTGCCAGCAGCGTAGGGTTTGCCAAAAACATTCAGTACTTC. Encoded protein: CASSVGFAKNIQYF. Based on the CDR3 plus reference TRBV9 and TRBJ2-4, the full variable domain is DSGVTQTPKHLITATGQRVTLRCSPRSGDLSVYWYQQSLDQGLQFLIQYYNGEERAKGNILERFSAQQFPDLHSELNLSSLELGDSALYFCASSVGFAKNIQYFGAGTRLSVL.

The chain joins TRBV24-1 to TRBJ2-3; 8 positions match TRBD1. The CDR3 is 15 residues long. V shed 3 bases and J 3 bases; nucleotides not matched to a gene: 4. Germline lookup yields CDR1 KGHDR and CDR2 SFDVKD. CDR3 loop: CATSDPGQGTDTQYF. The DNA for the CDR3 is TGTGCCACCAGTGATCCCGGACAGGGAACAGATACGCAGTATTTT.